This TCR beta chain stems from a study of CD8 T cells in ankylosing spondylitis. TCRdb re-called the 5' RACE reads through MiXCR, storing one row per CDR3 protein. The sample contains over 150,000 distinct CDR3 sequences, 10% to 15% of which appear only once. From germline, CDR1 is LNHDA and CDR2 SQIVND (reference sequence). The ends were cut back, 0 bases at V and 3 bases at J, with 14 bases in the middle. This CDR3 region has 16 residues. V usage is TRBV19 and J usage is TRBJ2-5; D gene uncertain. The clonotype was recovered from a male donor with ankylosing spondylitis or in good health (not recorded which). Sequences were obtained from blood, either unsorted or a sorted T cell fraction (not recorded which). The CDR3 nucleotides read TGTGCCAGTAGTATAGACCGAGACGAGCCAGAAGAGACCCAGTACTTC. Translating it yields CASSIDRDEPEETQYF.